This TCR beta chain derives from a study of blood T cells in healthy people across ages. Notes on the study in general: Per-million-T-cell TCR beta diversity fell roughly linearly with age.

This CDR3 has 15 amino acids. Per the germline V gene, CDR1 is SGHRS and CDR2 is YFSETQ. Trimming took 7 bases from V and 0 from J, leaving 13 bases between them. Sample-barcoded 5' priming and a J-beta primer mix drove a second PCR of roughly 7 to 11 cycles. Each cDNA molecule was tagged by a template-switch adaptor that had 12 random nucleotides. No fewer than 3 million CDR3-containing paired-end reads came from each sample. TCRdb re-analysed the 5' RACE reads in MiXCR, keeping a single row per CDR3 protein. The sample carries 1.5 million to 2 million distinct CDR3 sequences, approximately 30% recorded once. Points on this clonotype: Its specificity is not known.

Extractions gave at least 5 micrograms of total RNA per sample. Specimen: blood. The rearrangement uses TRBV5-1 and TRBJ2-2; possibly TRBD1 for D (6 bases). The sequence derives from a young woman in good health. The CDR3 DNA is TGCGCCAGCCGAACAGGGAACGCGAACACCGGGGAGCTGTTTTTT. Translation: CASRTGNANTGELFF.